The sequence of this T cell receptor (beta chain) was determined in a study of blood T cell repertoires in COVID-19. Looking at the study overall: Donors in the United States, Italy and Spain gave samples during acute or convalescent COVID-19. Nucleic acid was either cDNA or gDNA, and it came from T cells, B-cell-depleted T cells, or PBMCs.

In the original workflow: By means of reference gene primer amplification, nucleated cell counts were estimated. Sequenced by immunoSEQ multiplex PCR; TCRdb stores in-frame clones only, minus some. The V and J calls and the clone size are those of that table, but D and trimming were determined from the DNA. The sample consists of some 280,000 clones, around four fifths of them appearing once. The CDR3 is 13 amino acids. V shed 5 bases, J shed 11 bases, and the junction held 7 bases outside the gene matches. Sequences were obtained from peripheral blood. This TCR came from a woman aged 50 to 60 with active or convalescent COVID-19. The chain recombines TRBV12-3 or TRBV12-4 with TRBJ2-3, with 10 positions matching TRBD2. The CDR3 sequence: CASSVTSGTGQYF. CDR3 nucleotides: TGTGCCAGCAGTGTCACTAGCGGGACTGGGCAGTATTTT.